Shown below are 10 T cell receptor beta chains from a single sample sequenced in a study of T cells after yellow fever vaccination. MiXCR, run by TCRdb on the 5' RACE reads, gives a single entry per CDR3 protein. The table has about 96,000 distinct CDR3 sequences, 7.5% to 10% seen once. The source was CD8+ T cells not binding an NS4B(214-222) dextramer, sorted from PBMCs, collected around 15 days after the first yellow fever vaccination. The receptors derive from a man between 18 and 29 years old who received the YFV17D yellow fever vaccine.

V gene TRBV12-3 or TRBV12-4 combines with J gene TRBJ2-5; D is ambiguous. V was trimmed by 3 bases and J by 0 bases, leaving 5 bases between them. This CDR3 comprises 13 residues. The CDR3 loop reads CASSFSNQETQYF. In DNA form, the CDR3 reads TGTGCCAGCAGTTTTAGTAACCAAGAGACCCAGTACTTC.

This clonotype was seen a handful of times. V gene TRBV29-1 combines with J gene TRBJ1-1, with D perhaps TRBD1 (5 bases). The germline V gene has CDR1 SQVTM and CDR2 ANQGSEA. The CDR3 is made up of 12 amino acids. Trimming pared 2 bases from V and 7 bases from J, leaving 11 bases between. The CDR3 nucleotides read TGCAGCGTTGAAACGACGGGGCTTGAAGCTTTCTTT. It specifies CSVETTGLEAFF.

This clonotype was seen at least ten times. The chain joins TRBV19 to TRBJ2-5, with 9 bases that match TRBD2. The V gene end was trimmed by 3 bases and the J gene end by 5 bases; junction bases not matched to a gene: 10. Germline V CDR1 and CDR2: LNHDA, SQIVND (reference sequence). The CDR3 length is 16 residues. The CDR3 DNA sequence: TGTGCCAGTAGTATCCGGAGCGGGGGGCCGTGGGAGACCCAGTACTTC. Amino acid sequence: CASSIRSGGPWETQYF.

This clonotype was detected only a few times. This sequence joins TRBV12-3 or TRBV12-4 and TRBJ1-2; no clear D gene. This CDR3 is 13 amino acids long. The germline V and J ends were trimmed by 5 bases and 3 bases, with 10 bases remaining between them. CDR3 in amino acids: CASSIGTHYGYTF. The CDR3, as DNA: TGTGCCAGCAGTATAGGAACCCACTATGGCTACACCTTC.

In its sample, this clonotype was seen many times. The V gene is TRBV29-1, the J gene TRBJ2-7; D possibly corresponds to TRBD2 (6 bases). Per the germline V gene, CDR1 is SQVTM and CDR2 is ANQGSEA. CDR3 length: 15 amino acids. Trimming took 6 bases from V and 3 from J, leaving 21 bases between them. The CDR3 protein is CSVSPSGLPLYEQYF. DNA for the CDR3: TGCAGCGTCTCCCCGTCGGGACTGCCCCTCTACGAGCAGTACTTC.

This clonotype was detected a few times. The J gene is TRBJ2-5, the V gene TRBV4-1; TRBD1 might be the D (6 bases). V was clipped by 3 bases and J by 1 base, with 9 bases between them. CDR1 is MGHRA, CDR2 YSYEKL, per germline. The CDR3 runs 14 residues. CDR3 nucleotides: TGCGCCAGCAGCCACACAGGGTTCCAAGAGACCCAGTACTTC. It encodes CASSHTGFQETQYF.

This sequence joins TRBV12-3 or TRBV12-4 and TRBJ1-2; possibly TRBD1 for D (6 bases). CDR3 size: 14 residues. V was pared by 5 bases and J by 7 bases, with 17 bases between. CDR3 region: CASSPSWGAGGYTF. CDR3 coding DNA: TGTGCCAGCAGTCCCTCCTGGGGGGCCGGTGGCTACACCTTC.

The table lists this clonotype with many counts. The CDR3 sequence is CASSLATGYQPQHF. CDR3 DNA: TGTGCCAGCAGCTTAGCTACAGGGTATCAGCCCCAGCATTTT. The chain is built from TRBV7-2 and TRBJ1-5, with D tentatively TRBD1 (6 bases). V shed 0 bases and J shed 5 bases, with 8 bases lying between them. CDR1 and CDR2 from the germline V gene are SGHTA and FQGNSA. The CDR3 totals 14 residues.

This clonotype appeared many times. This sequence joins TRBV7-2 and TRBJ1-2, with 7 nucleotides matching TRBD1. V shed 6 bases, J shed 4 bases, and the junction held 11 bases outside the gene matches. Germline V gene lookup returns CDR1 SGHTA and CDR2 FQGNSA. CDR3 size: 15 residues. CDR3 sequence: CASSFIGGAGYGYTF. DNA of the CDR3: TGTGCCAGCAGTTTTATAGGGGGCGCAGGCTATGGCTACACCTTC.

The V call is TRBV6-2 or TRBV6-3, the J call TRBJ2-5, with a tentative D call TRBD1 (6 bases). V lost 6 bases and J 2 bases, leaving 10 bases between the germline ends. Germline V gene lookup returns CDR1 MNHEY and CDR2 SVGEGT. CDR3 length: 13 amino acids. The chain's CDR3 is CASRQGLQETQYF. The CDR3 nucleotides read TGTGCCAGCAGGCAGGGGCTGCAAGAGACCCAGTACTTC.